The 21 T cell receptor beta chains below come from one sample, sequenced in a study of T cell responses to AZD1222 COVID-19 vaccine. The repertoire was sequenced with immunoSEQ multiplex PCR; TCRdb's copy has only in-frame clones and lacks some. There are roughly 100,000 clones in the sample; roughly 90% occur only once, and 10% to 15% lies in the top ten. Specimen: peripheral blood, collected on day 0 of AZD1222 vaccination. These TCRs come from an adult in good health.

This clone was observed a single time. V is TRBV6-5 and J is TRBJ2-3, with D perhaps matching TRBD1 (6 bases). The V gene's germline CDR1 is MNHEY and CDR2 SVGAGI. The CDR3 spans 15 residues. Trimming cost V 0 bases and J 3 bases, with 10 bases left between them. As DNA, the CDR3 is TGTGCCAGCAGTTACTCCTCCAGGGGTACAGATACGCAGTATTTT. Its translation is CASSYSSRGTDTQYF.

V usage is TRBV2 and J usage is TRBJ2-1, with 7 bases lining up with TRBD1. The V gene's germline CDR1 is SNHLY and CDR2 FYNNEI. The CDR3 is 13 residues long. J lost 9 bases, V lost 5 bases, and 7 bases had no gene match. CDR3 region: CASSKTRTGEQFF. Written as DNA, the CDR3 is TGTGCCAGCAGTAAGACAAGGACAGGTGAGCAGTTCTTC.

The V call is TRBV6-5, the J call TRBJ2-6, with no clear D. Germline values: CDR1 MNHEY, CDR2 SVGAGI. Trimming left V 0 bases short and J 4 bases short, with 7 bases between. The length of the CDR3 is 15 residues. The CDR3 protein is CASSYSGTGANVLTF. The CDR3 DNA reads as TGTGCCAGCAGTTACTCGGGTACCGGGGCCAACGTCCTGACTTTC.

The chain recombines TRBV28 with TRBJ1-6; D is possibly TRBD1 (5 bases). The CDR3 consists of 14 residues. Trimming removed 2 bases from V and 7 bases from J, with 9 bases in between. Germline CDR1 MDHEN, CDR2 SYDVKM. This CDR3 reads CASSLGGENSPLHF. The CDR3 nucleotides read TGTGCCAGCAGTTTAGGGGGGGAGAATTCACCCCTCCACTTT.

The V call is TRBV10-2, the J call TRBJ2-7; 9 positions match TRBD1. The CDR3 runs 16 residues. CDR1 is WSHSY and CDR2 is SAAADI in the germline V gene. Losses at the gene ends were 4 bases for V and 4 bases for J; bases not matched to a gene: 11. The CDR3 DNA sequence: TGCGCCAGCAGTGCTCCGGACAGGGGTCCTCGTTACGAGCAGTACTTC. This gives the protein CASSAPDRGPRYEQYF.

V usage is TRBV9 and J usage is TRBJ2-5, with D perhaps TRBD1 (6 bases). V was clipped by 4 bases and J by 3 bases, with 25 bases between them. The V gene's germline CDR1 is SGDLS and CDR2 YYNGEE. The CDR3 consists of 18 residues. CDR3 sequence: CASSPMGRGTKWEETQYF. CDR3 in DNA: TGTGCCAGCAGCCCCATGGGCAGGGGCACGAAATGGGAAGAGACCCAGTACTTC.

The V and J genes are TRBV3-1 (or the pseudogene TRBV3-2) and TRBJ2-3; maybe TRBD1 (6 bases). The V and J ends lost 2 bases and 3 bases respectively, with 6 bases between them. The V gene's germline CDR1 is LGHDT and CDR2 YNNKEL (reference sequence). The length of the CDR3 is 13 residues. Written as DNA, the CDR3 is TGTGCCAGCAGCCAAAGGGGGACAGATACGCAGTATTTT. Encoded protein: CASSQRGTDTQYF.

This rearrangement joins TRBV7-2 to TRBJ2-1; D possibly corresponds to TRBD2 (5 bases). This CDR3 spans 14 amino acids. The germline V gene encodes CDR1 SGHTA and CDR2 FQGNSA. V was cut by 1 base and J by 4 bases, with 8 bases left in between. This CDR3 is CASSLGGGYNEQFF. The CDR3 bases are TGTGCCAGCAGCTTAGGCGGAGGATACAATGAGCAGTTCTTC.

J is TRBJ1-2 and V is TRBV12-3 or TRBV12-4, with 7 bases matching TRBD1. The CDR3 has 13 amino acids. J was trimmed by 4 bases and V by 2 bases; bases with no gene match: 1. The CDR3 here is CASSLRGLYGYTF. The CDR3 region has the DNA TGTGCCAGCAGTTTAAGGGGGCTCTATGGCTACACCTTC.

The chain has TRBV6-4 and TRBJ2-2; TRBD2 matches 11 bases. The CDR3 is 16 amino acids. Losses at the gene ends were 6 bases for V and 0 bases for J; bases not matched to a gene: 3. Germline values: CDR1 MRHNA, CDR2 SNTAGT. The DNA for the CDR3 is TGTGCCAGCAGACCACTAGCGGGAGCGAACACCGGGGAGCTGTTTTTT. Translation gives CASRPLAGANTGELFF.

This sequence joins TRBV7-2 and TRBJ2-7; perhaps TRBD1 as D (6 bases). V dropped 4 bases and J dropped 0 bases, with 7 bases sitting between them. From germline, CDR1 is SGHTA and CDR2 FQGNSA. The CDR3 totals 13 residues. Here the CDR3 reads CASSSRGSYEQYF. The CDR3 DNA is TGTGCCAGCAGCTCCAGGGGCTCCTACGAGCAGTACTTC. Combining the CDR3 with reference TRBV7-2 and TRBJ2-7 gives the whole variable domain GAGVSQSPSNKVTEKGKDVELRCDPISGHTALYWYRQSLGQGLEFLIYFQGNSAPDKSGLPSDRFSAERTGGSVSTLTIQRTQQEDSAVYLCASSSRGSYEQYFGPGTRLTVT.

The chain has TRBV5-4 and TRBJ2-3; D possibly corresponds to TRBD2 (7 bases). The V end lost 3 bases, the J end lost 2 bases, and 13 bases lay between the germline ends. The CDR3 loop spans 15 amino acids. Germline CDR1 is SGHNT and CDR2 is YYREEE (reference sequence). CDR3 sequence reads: CASSSAGAPTDTQYF. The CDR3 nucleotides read TGTGCCAGCAGCTCTGCGGGGGCCCCCACAGATACGCAGTATTTT.

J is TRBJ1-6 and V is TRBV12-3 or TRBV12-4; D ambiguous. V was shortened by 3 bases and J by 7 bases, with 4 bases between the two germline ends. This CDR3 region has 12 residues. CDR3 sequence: CASSFSNSPLHF. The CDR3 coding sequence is TGTGCCAGCAGTTTCTCGAATTCACCCCTCCACTTT.

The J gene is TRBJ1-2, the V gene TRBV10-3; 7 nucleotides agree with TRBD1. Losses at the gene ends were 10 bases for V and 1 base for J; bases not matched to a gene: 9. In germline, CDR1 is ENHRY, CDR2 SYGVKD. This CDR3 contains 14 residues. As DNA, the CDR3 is TGTGCCACCCAGGGGACAGAGGATAACTATGGCTACACCTTC. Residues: CATQGTEDNYGYTF.

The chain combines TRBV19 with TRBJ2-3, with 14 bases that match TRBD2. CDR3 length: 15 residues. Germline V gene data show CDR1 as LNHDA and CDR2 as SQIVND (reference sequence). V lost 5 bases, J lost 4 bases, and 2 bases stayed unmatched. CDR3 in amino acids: CASSSTSGGADTQYF. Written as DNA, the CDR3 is TGTGCCAGTAGTTCGACTAGCGGGGGGGCAGATACGCAGTATTTT. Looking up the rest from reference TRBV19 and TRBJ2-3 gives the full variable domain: DGGITQSPKYLFRKEGQNVTLSCEQNLNHDAMYWYRQDPGQGLRLIYYSQIVNDFQKGDIAEGYSVSREKKESFPLTVTSAQKNPTAFYLCASSSTSGGADTQYFGPGTRLTVL.

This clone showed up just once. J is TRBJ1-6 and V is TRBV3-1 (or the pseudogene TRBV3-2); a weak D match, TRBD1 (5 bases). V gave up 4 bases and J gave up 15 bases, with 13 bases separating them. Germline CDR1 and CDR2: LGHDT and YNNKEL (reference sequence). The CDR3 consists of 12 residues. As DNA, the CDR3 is TGTGCCAGCAGCCCCACCGAGGGGCACCTCCACTTT. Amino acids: CASSPTEGHLHF.

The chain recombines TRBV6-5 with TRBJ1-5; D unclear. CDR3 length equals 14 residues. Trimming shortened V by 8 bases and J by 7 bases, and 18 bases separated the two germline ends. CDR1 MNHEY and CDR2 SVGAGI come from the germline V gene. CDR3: CASRMARSGQPQHF. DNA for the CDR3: TGTGCCAGCCGAATGGCACGCTCCGGCCAGCCCCAGCATTTT.

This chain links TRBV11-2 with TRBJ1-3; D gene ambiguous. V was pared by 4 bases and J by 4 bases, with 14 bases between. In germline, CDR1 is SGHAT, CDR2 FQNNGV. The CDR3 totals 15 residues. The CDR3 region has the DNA TGTGCCAGCAGCTGGTCCGGGCAGGCGGGAAACACCATATATTTT. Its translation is CASSWSGQAGNTIYF.

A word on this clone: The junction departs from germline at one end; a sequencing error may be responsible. The CDR3 DNA reads as TGTGCCAGCAGCGTTGCGACTAGCGGGGGGGCCTCCCCATACAGTGAGCAGTTCTTC. Translating gives CASSVATSGGASPYSEQFF. The J gene is TRBJ2-1, the V gene TRBV9, with 14 bases aligning to TRBD2. Germline-derived CDR1 and CDR2 are SGDLS and YYNGEE. The CDR3 contains 19 residues.

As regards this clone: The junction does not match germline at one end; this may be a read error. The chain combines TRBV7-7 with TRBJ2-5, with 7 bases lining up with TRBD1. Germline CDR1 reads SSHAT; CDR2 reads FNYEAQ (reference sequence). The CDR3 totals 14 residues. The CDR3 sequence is CASSSRGRGETQYF. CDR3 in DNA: TGTGCTAGCAGCTCAAGGGGGCGAGGGGAGACCCAGTACTTC.

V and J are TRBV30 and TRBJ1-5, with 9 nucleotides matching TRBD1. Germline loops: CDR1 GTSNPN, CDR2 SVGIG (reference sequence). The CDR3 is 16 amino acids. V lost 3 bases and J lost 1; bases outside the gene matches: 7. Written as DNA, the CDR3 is TGTGCCTGGAGCGGGGACAGGGTTTACAGCAATCAGCCCCAGCATTTT. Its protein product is CAWSGDRVYSNQPQHF. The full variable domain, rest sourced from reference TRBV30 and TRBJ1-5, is SQTIHQWPATLVQPVGSPLSLECTVEGTSNPNLYWYRQAAGRGLQLLFYSVGIGQISSEVPQNLSASRPQDRQFILSSKKLLLSDSGFYLCAWSGDRVYSNQPQHFGDGTRLSIL.